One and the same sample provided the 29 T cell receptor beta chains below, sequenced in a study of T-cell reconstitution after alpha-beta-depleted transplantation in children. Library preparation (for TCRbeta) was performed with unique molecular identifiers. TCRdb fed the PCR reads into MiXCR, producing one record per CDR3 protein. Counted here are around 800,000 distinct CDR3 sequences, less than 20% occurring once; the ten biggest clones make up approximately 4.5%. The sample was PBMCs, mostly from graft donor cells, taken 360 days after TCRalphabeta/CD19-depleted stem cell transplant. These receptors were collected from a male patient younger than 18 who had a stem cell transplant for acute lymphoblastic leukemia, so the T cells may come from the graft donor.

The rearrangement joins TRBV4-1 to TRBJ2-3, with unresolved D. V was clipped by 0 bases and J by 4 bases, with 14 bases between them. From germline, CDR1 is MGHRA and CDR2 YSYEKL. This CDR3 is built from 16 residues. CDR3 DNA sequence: TGCGCCAGCAGCCAAGATGGGCCCTTTAGTTCAGATACGCAGTATTTT. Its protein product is CASSQDGPFSSDTQYF.

CDR3 in amino acids: CATRGTSGLSYNEQFF. CDR3 nucleotide sequence: TGTGCCACCCGAGGGACTAGCGGCCTGTCCTACAATGAGCAGTTCTTC. The chain is built from TRBV15 and TRBJ2-1, with TRBD2 identical over 11 bases. Per the germline V gene, CDR1 is LNHNV and CDR2 is YYDKDF (reference sequence). Unmatched junction bases numbered 7, after V lost 8 bases and J lost 1 base. The CDR3 is made up of 16 amino acids.

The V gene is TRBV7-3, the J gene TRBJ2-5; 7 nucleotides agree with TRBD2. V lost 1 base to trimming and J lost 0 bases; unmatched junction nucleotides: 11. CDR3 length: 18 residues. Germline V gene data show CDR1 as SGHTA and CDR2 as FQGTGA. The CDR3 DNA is TGTGCCAGCAGCTTAAAAGGAAGCGGGATAGAATACCAAGAGACCCAGTACTTC. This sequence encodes CASSLKGSGIEYQETQYF. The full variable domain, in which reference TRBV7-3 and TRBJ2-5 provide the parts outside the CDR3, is GAGVSQTPSNKVTEKGKYVELRCDPISGHTALYWYRQSLGQGPEFLIYFQGTGAADDSGLPNDRFFAVRPEGSVSTLKIQRTERGDSAVYLCASSLKGSGIEYQETQYFGPGTRLLVL.

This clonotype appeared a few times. For the CDR3, the DNA is TGTGCCAGCAGTGCCGTAAATACGCAGTATTTT. Protein: CASSAVNTQYF. The rearrangement uses TRBV2 and TRBJ2-3; no clear D gene. Trimming took 4 bases from V and 7 from J, leaving 6 bases between them. This CDR3 contains 11 residues. CDR1 is SNHLY, CDR2 FYNNEI, per germline.

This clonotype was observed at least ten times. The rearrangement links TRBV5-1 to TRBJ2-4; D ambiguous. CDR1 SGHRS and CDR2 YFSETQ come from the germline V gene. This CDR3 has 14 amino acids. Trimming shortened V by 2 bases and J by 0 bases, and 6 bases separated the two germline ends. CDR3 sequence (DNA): TGCGCCAGCAGCTTTCCAGAAGCCAAAAACATTCAGTACTTC. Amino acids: CASSFPEAKNIQYF. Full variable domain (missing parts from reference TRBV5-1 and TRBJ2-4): KAGVTQTPRYLIKTRGQQVTLSCSPISGHRSVSWYQQTPGQGLQFLFEYFSETQRNKGNFPGRFSGRQFSNSRSEMNVSTLELGDSALYLCASSFPEAKNIQYFGAGTRLSVL.

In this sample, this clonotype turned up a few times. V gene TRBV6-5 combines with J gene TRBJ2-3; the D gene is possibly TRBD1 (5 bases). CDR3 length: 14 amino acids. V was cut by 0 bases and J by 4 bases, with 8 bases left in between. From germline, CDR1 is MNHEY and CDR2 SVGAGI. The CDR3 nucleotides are TGTGCCAGCAGTTACTCCCAGGGCGCAGATACGCAGTATTTT. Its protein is CASSYSQGADTQYF.

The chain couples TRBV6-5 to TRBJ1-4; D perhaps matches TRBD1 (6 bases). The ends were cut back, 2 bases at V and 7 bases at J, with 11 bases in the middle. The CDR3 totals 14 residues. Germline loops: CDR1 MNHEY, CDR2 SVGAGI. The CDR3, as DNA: TGTGCCAGCAGTTACGGGGGGCAGGTTGAAAAACTGTTTTTT. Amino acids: CASSYGGQVEKLFF.

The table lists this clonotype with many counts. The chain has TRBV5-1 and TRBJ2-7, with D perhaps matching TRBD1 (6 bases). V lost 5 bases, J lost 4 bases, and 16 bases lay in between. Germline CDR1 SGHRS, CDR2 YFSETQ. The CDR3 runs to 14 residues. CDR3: CASRPGTQGYEQYF. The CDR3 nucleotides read TGCGCCAGCAGGCCCGGGACCCAGGGGTACGAGCAGTACTTC.

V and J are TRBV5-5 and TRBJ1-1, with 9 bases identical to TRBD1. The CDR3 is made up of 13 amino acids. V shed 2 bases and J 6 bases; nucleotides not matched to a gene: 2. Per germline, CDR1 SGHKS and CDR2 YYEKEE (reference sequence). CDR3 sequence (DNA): TGTGCCAGCAGCTTCACAGGGGGCTCTGAAGCTTTCTTT. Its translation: CASSFTGGSEAFF.

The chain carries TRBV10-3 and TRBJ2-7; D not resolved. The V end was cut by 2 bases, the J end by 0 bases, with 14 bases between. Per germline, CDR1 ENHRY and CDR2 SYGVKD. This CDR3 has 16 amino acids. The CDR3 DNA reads TGTGCCATCAGTGAGGACCGCCCTTACAGCTCCTACGAGCAGTACTTC. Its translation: CAISEDRPYSSYEQYF.

CDR3 nucleotide sequence: TGCGCCAGCAGCCAAGGGGTAGCCCACGAGCAGTACTTC. Residues: CASSQGVAHEQYF. This sequence joins TRBV4-1 and TRBJ2-7, with no clear D. The ends were cut back, 1 base at V and 5 bases at J, with 9 bases in the middle. Germline V gives CDR1 MGHRA, CDR2 YSYEKL. The CDR3 is 13 amino acids.

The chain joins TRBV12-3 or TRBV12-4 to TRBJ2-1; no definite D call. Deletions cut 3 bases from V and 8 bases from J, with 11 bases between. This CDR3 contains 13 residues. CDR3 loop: CASSFPKRDEQFF. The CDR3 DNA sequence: TGTGCCAGCAGTTTCCCCAAAAGGGATGAGCAGTTCTTC.

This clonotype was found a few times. The CDR3 DNA reads TGTGCCACCAGCAGAGATGCAGGGCTCGTCTACGAGCAGTACTTC. Residues: CATSRDAGLVYEQYF. The chain uses TRBV15 and TRBJ2-7; perhaps TRBD1 as D (5 bases). Germline values: CDR1 LNHNV, CDR2 YYDKDF (reference sequence). CDR3 size: 15 residues. V was shortened by 0 bases and J by 3 bases, with 12 bases between the two germline ends.

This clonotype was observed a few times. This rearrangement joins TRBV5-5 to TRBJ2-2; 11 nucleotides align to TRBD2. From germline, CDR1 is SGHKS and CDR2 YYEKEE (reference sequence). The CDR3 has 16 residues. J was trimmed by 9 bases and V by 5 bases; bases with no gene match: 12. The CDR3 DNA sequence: TGTGCCAGCAGGTTCATACTAGCGGGAGAGACGAGGGAGCTGTTTTTT. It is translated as CASRFILAGETRELFF.

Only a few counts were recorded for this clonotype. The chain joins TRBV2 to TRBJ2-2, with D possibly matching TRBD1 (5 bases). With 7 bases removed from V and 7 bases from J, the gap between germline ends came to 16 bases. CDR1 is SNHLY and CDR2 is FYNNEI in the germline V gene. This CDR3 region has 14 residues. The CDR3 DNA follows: TGTGCCAGCACTGAGTTAGAGCAGGGCGGGGAGCTGTTTTTT. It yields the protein CASTELEQGGELFF. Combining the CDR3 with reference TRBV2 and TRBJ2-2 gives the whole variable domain EPEVTQTPSHQVTQMGQEVILRCVPISNHLYFYWYRQILGQKVEFLVSFYNNEISEKSEIFDDQFSVERPDGSNFTLKIRSTKLEDSAMYFCASTELEQGGELFFGEGSRLTVL.

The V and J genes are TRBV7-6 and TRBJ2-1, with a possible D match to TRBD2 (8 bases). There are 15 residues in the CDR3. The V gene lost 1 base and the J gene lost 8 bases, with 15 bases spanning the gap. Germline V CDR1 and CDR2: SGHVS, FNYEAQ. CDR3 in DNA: TGTGCCAGCAGCTTAGTACCGGGAGGGGGCGATGAGCAGTTCTTC. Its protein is CASSLVPGGGDEQFF.

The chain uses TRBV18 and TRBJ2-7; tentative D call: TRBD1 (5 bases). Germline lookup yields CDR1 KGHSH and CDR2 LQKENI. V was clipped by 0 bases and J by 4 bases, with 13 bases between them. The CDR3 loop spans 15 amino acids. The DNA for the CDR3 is TGTGCCAGCTCACCACCGTCAGGGAACGGGTACGAGCAGTACTTC. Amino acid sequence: CASSPPSGNGYEQYF.

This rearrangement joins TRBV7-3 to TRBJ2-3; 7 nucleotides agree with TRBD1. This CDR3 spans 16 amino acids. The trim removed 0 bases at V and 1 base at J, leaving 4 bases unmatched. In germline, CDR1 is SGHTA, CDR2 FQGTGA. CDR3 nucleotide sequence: TGTGCCAGCAGCTTAACGACCGGGACAGGCACAGATACGCAGTATTTT. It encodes CASSLTTGTGTDTQYF. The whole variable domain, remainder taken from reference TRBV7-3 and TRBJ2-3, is GAGVSQTPSNKVTEKGKYVELRCDPISGHTALYWYRQSLGQGPEFLIYFQGTGAADDSGLPNDRFFAVRPEGSVSTLKIQRTERGDSAVYLCASSLTTGTGTDTQYFGPGTRLTVL.

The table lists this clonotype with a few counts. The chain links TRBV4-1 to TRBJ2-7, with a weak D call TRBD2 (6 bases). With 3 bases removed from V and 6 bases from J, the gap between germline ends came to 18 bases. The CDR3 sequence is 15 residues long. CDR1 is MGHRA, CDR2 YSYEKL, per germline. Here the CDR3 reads CASSHRRLGWSEQYF. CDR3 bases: TGCGCCAGCAGCCACAGGAGACTAGGATGGTCCGAGCAGTACTTC.

The CDR3 loop is CASSLAVRDTEAFF. The CDR3 DNA sequence: TGTGCCAGCAGCTTAGCGGTACGGGACACTGAAGCTTTCTTT. The J gene is TRBJ1-1, the V gene TRBV7-9; D is uncertain. Germline values: CDR1 SEHNR, CDR2 FQNEAQ (reference sequence). V lost 0 bases and J 3 bases, leaving 8 bases between the germline ends. This CDR3 has 14 residues. Full variable domain (remainder filled in from reference TRBV7-9 and TRBJ1-1): DTGVSQNPRHKITKRGQNVTFRCDPISEHNRLYWYRQTLGQGPEFLTYFQNEAQLEKSRLLSDRFSAERPKGSFSTLEIQRTEQGDSAMYLCASSLAVRDTEAFFGQGTRLTVV.

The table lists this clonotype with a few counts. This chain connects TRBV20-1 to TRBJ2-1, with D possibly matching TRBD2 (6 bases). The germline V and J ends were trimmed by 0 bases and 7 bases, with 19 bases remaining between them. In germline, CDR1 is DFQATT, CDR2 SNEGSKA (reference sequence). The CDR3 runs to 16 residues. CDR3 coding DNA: TGCAGTGCTAGAGATTGGTCGGCGGGGCCAGCTAATGAGCAGTTCTTC. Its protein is CSARDWSAGPANEQFF.

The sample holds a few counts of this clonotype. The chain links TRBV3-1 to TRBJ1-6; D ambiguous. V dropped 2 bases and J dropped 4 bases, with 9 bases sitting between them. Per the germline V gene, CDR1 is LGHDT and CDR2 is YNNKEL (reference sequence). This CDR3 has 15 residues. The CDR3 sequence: CASSQRTAYNSPLHF. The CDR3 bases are TGTGCCAGCAGCCAAAGGACGGCTTATAATTCACCCCTCCACTTT.

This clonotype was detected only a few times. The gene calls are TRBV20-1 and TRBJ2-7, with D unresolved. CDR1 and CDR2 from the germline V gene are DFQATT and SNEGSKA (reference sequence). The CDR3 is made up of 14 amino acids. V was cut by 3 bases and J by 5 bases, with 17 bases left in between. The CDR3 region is CSARGFRFPDEQYF. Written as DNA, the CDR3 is TGCAGTGCTAGGGGATTCAGGTTCCCGGACGAGCAGTACTTC.

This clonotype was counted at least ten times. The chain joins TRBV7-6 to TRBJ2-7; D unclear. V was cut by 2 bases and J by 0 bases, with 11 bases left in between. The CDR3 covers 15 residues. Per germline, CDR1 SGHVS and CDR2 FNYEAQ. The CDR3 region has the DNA TGTGCCAGCAGCTTATTCGCCTCGTCCTCCTACGAGCAGTACTTC. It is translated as CASSLFASSSYEQYF.

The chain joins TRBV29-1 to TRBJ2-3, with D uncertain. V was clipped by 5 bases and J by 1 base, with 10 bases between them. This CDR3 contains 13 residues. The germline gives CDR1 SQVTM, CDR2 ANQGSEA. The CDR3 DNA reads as TGCAGCGTTTTTGGGATGCGCACAGATACGCAGTATTTT. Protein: CSVFGMRTDTQYF.

The CDR3 loop reads CASSLRFDSSSYNEQFF. CDR3 coding DNA: TGCGCCAGCAGCTTGAGGTTTGACTCGAGCTCCTACAATGAGCAGTTCTTC. J is TRBJ2-1 and V is TRBV5-1; D unclear. V dropped 1 base and J dropped 0 bases, with 14 bases sitting between them. This CDR3 region has 17 residues. Per the germline V gene, CDR1 is SGHRS and CDR2 is YFSETQ. The full variable domain, completed using reference TRBV5-1 and TRBJ2-1, is KAGVTQTPRYLIKTRGQQVTLSCSPISGHRSVSWYQQTPGQGLQFLFEYFSETQRNKGNFPGRFSGRQFSNSRSEMNVSTLELGDSALYLCASSLRFDSSSYNEQFFGPGTRLTVL.

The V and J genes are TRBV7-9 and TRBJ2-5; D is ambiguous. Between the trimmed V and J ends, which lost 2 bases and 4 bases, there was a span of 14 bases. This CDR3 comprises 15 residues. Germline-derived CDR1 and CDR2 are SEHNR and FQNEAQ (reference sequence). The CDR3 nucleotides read TGTGCCAGCAGCTTACAGATCTATGTCCCAGAGACCCAGTACTTC. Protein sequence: CASSLQIYVPETQYF.

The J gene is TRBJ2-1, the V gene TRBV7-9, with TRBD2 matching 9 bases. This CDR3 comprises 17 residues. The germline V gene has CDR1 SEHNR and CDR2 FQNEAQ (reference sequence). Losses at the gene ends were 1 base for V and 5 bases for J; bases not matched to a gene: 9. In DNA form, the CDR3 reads TGTGCCAGCAGCTTAGGCTCCGCTAGCGGGGATCACAATGAGCAGTTCTTC. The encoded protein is CASSLGSASGDHNEQFF.

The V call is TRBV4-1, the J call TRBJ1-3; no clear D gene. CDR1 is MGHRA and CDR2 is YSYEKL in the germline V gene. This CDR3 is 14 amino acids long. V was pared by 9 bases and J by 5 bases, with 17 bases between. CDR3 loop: CASRTLLSRNTIYF. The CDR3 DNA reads TGCGCCAGTCGAACCCTTTTATCTCGAAACACCATATATTTT.